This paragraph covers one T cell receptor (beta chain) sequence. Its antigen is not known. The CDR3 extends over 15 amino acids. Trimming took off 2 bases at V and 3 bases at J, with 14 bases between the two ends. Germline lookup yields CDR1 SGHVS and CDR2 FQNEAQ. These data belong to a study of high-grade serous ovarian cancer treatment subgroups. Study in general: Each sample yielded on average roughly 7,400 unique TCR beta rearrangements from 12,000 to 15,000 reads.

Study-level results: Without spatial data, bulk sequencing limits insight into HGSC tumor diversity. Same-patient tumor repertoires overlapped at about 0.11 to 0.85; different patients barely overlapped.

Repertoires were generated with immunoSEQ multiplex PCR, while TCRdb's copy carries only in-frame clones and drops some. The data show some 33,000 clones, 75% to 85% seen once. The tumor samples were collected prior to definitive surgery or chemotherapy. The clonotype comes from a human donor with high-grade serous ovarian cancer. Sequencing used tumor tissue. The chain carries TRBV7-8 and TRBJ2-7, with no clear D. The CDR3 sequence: CASSLTVGNSYEQYF. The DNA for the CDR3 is TGTGCCAGCAGCTTAACGGTGGGAAACAGCTACGAGCAGTACTTC.